The clone carrying this TCR beta chain has only a few counts. Antigen unknown. This sample is part of a study of T cell repertoires in cytomegalovirus infection. Background on the study: From public TCR beta signatures came an indication of both CMV infection and matching HLA type. Whole-study findings and limits: Cumulative frequency of public TCR beta families picked out carriers of CMV plus the relevant HLA. There were HLA-C-restricted CMV-specific TCR beta clonotypes dominating the ex vivo response.

CDR1 and CDR2 (germline): SQVTM, ANQGSEA. The CDR3 contains 15 residues. Trimming took 0 bases from V and 4 from J, leaving 13 bases between them. One entry per CDR3 protein results from TCRdb running MiXCR on the reads. There are about 680,000 distinct CDR3 sequences in the sample; around 24% occur only once, and approximately 8.2% lies in the top ten. This TCR derives from a human donor in good health (CMV status not recorded). Some clones in this sample may be carry-over from other donors' samples. The material sequenced was CD8+ T cells from PBMCs. V is TRBV29-1 and J is TRBJ2-1, with a possible D match to TRBD1 (5 bases). This chain's CDR3 is CSVEDLGAIYNEQFF. CDR3 in DNA: TGCAGCGTTGAAGATCTAGGGGCTATTTACAATGAGCAGTTCTTC.